This T cell receptor beta chain emerged from a study of CD8 T cells in Susac syndrome. This CDR3 spans 14 amino acids. Trimming left V 7 bases short and J 1 base short, with 13 bases between. Random hexamers primed reverse transcription of 0.5 to 1 ug RNA. From the immunoSEQ multiplex PCR reads, TCRdb called clonotypes with MiXCR, one entry per CDR3 protein. This table holds more than 120,000 distinct CDR3 sequences, roughly 94% found once. The V call is TRBV12-3 or TRBV12-4, the J call TRBJ1-1, with D maybe TRBD1 (6 bases). The origin of this receptor is a human donor in good health. The specimen was CD4+ T cells from PBMCs. The CDR3 region has the DNA TGTGCCAGCAACCCTCAGGGGTGGAACACTGAAGCTTTCTTT. Protein: CASNPQGWNTEAFF.